This T cell receptor (beta chain) was observed in a study of T cell changes during pregnancy in multiple sclerosis. This clone has a single count. Here immunoSEQ multiplex PCR was the method, and the copy in TCRdb shows in-frame clones only, minus some. The table records 100,000 or so clones, approximately 94% of them present only once. The CDR3 is 14 amino acids. Deletions cut 5 bases from V and 1 base from J, with 12 bases between. Per germline, CDR1 GTSNPN and CDR2 SVGIG (reference sequence). The receptor was derived from a female donor with multiple sclerosis, enrolled in a pregnancy study. Sequences were derived from peripheral blood, sampled before pregnancy. The rearrangement links TRBV30 to TRBJ1-5; possible D gene TRBD1, 6 bases. This CDR3 reads CAWGPGHSNQPQHF. Here the CDR3 DNA reads TGTGCCTGGGGACCGGGACACAGCAATCAGCCCCAGCATTTT.